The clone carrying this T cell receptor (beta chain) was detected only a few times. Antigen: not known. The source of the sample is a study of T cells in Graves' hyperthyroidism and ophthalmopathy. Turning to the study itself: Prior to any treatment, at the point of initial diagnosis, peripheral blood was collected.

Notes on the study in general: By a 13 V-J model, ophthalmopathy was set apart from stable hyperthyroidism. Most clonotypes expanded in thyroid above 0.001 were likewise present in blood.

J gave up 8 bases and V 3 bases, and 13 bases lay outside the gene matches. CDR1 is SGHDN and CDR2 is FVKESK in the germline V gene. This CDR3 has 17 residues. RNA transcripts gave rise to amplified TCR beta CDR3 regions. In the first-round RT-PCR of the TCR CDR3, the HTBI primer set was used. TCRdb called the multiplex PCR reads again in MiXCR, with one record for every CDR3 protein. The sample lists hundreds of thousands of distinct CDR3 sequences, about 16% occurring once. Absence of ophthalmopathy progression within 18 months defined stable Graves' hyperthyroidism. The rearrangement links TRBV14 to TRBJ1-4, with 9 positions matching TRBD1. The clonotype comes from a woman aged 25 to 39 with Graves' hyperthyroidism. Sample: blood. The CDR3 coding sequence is TGTGCCAGCAGCCATGACGACTGGGGACAGGGTACGGAAAAACTGTTTTTT. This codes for CASSHDDWGQGTEKLFF.